The present TCR beta chain was sequenced within a study of blood T cell repertoires in COVID-19. Repertoires were generated with immunoSEQ multiplex PCR, while TCRdb's copy carries only in-frame clones and drops some. The data contain more than 250,000 clones, 82% of them seen just once; the ten biggest clones take up less than 5.5%. Participant age was about 18 to 89 years, and participants resided in around 24 US areas. In germline, CDR1 is LGHDT, CDR2 YNNKEL (reference sequence). The V gene lost 1 base and the J gene lost 6 bases, with 10 bases spanning the gap. The length of the CDR3 is 13 residues.

The sequence came from a man aged 35 to 55 who had been exposed to COVID-19. The rearrangement uses TRBV3-1 (or the pseudogene TRBV3-2) and TRBJ2-7; no firm D call. The sample taken for sequencing was PBMCs or T cells enriched from blood (not recorded which). CDR3: CASSQAQTLEQYF. DNA for the CDR3: TGTGCCAGCAGCCAAGCCCAGACACTCGAGCAGTACTTC.